The present T cell receptor (beta chain) was sequenced within a study of tumor-infiltrating lymphocytes in localized non-small cell lung cancer. Study-wide results and limits: T-cell fraction did not differ between immunotypes IM1 and IM2.

V lost 7 bases to trimming and J lost 0 bases, with 17 bases between them. CDR3 length equals 16 residues. Germline CDR1 reads MNHNY; CDR2 reads SVGAGI (reference sequence). Measured with immunoSEQ multiplex PCR; TCRdb has only the in-frame clones, and not every one. The sample consists of about 7,100 clones, around 77% of them appearing once. For this clone: Its antigen is unknown.

The sequencing input was uninvolved lung tissue not adjacent to the tumor. The receptor comes from a human donor with non-small cell lung cancer. The chain has TRBV6-6 and TRBJ2-3; D gene uncertain. The CDR3 region has the DNA TGTGCCAGCATAGGCCCGACCGGACCTAGCACAGATACGCAGTATTTT. Its protein is CASIGPTGPSTDTQYF.